The rows below give T cell receptor beta chains drawn from one sample of a study of blood T cell repertoires in COVID-19. Using immunoSEQ multiplex PCR, the repertoire was profiled, and TCRdb retains in-frame clones only, with some absent. Seen here are about 260,000 clones, roughly 88% observed once, and the top ten hold approximately 0.7%. The specimen was peripheral blood. The receptors were gathered from a human donor in a cohort sampled during active COVID-19. CDR3s include the opening cysteine and the closing phenylalanine or tryptophan. D genes are given only for firm matches. Size values are once, few and many counts, or a class for expanded clones, and some rows have none.

. TRBJ2-5 . TRBV3-1/TRBV3-2 TGTGCCAGCAGCCAAGTCGGGACTCAACAAGAGACCCAGTACTTC CASSQVGTQQETQYF
. TRBJ2-7 . TRBV11-2 TGTGCCAGCAGCTCTCCAGACAGGCGGAGCGAGCAGTACTTC CASSSPDRRSEQYF
TRBD2 TRBJ2-6 . TRBV19 TGTGCCGCGGGGGTCTCTGGGGCCAACGTCCTGACTTTC CAAGVSGANVLTF
TRBD2 TRBJ2-7 . TRBV7-2 TGTGCCAGCAGCTCGGGACTAGCGATGCCCTACGAGCAGTACTTC CASSSGLAMPYEQYF
TRBD2 TRBJ2-3 . TRBV29-1 TGCAGCGCCCATAGCGGGGATACGCAGTATTTT CSAHSGDTQYF
TRBD1 TRBJ1-6 . TRBV27 TGTGCCAGCAGTCGGGACAGGGACTCACCCCTCCACTTT CASSRDRDSPLHF
. TRBJ2-3 . TRBV7-9 TGTGCCAGCAGCTTTTTATGGAGCGGGAGCACAGATACGCAGTATTTT CASSFLWSGSTDTQYF
. TRBJ1-1 . TRBV11-2 TGTGCCAGCAGCTTAACAGAGAACACTGAAGCTTTCTTT CASSLTENTEAFF
. TRBJ1-1 once TRBV5-1 TGCGCCAGCAGCTTGGGGGGGACATCCGCGGGTGAAGCTTTCTTT CASSLGGTSAGEAFF
. TRBJ2-1 . TRBV27 TGTGCCAGCAGTCCCCGGGGATCGAGGAACTACAATGAGCAGTTCTTC CASSPRGSRNYNEQFF
TRBD2 TRBJ2-6 . TRBV11-2 TGTGCCAGCAGCCGTAGCGGGGCCACCTCTGGGGCCAACGTCCTGACTTTC CASSRSGATSGANVLTF